In its sample, the clone carrying this T cell receptor (beta chain) was seen a few times. The PCR employed 60 Vbeta primers together with 13 Jbeta primers. In the original workflow: An analysis that came later counted tens of millions of unique TCR beta chains, around 10 million shared. Clones were read by immunoSEQ multiplex PCR, and TCRdb kept only the in-frame ones, dropping some. That table furnishes V, J and clone size, whereas the DNA furnished D and trimming. The sample consists of roughly 180,000 clones, more than 80% of them appearing once. This sample is part of a study of cytomegalovirus exposure and HLA in healthy donors. Material for sequencing was PBMCs. This receptor was taken from a woman under 30 in good health and CMV-seronegative.

The CDR3 is CASSQEGQATDTQYF. The CDR3 region has the DNA TGTGCCAGCAGCCAAGAAGGACAGGCCACAGATACGCAGTATTTT. The chain links TRBV4-2 to TRBJ2-3; 7 bases line up with TRBD1. Germline V CDR1 and CDR2: LGHNA, YNFKEQ. The CDR3 runs 15 residues. The ends lost 0 bases at V and 2 bases at J; junction bases unmatched: 2.